A selection of T cell receptor beta chains follows, all from one sample in a study of blood T cell repertoires in COVID-19. Libraries were prepared by immunoSEQ multiplex PCR; TCRdb keeps only in-frame clonotypes and omits some of them. In the table there are approximately 480,000 clones, 89% of which are singletons. The sample comprised peripheral blood. These receptors were obtained from a man aged 18 to 29 with COVID-19, enrolled during active disease. Both conserved end residues are part of each CDR3. Each record gives: V gene, J gene, CDR3 protein.

>TRBV5-4|TRBJ2-7
CASSPDRNLVYEQYF
>TRBV29-1|TRBJ1-2
CSAPGTGKGYTF
>TRBV5-1|TRBJ2-3
CASSLTRVQDTQYF
>TRBV5-8|TRBJ2-1
CASSLQMITGLDEQFF
>TRBV6-6|TRBJ1-1
CASSYSTQGASTEAFF
>TRBV6-5|TRBJ2-5
CASSYSIFTGGETQYF
>TRBV16|TRBJ1-2
CASSPRQGTNYGYTF
>TRBV6-6|TRBJ1-6
CASSDRDSHNSPLHF
>TRBV7-9|TRBJ2-4
CASSPRQGVAKNIQYF
>TRBV11-3|TRBJ2-5
CASSSPGQGSETQYF
>TRBV7-9|TRBJ2-3
CASSLDTTDTQYF
>TRBV5-1|TRBJ2-3
CASSSGTITDTQYF
>TRBV25-1|TRBJ2-3
CASSESRATDTQYF
>TRBV7-9|TRBJ2-7
CASSLSGGGGSYEQYF
>TRBV14|TRBJ2-5
CASSQDLGLAGGLLGETQYF
>TRBV30|TRBJ2-7
CAWSVRKAREQYF
>TRBV4-1|TRBJ2-3
CASSHPPGQGRTDTQYF
>TRBV3-1/TRBV3-2|TRBJ2-3
CASSHRLSSTDTQYF
>TRBV6-5|TRBJ1-6
CASRPQVESSPLHF
>TRBV6-5|TRBJ2-5
CASLGAGTETQYF
>TRBV7-2|TRBJ1-1
CASSLQQGNTEAFF
>TRBV30|TRBJ2-1
CAWSRSSGYNEQFF
>TRBV19|TRBJ1-1
CASEEPQQGTAFF
>TRBV12-2|TRBJ2-1
CASRRDRYNEQFF
>TRBV25-1|TRBJ2-6
CASNSQGANVLTF
>TRBV2|TRBJ2-5
CASRTLAGETQYF
>TRBV5-5|TRBJ2-7
CASSLGTDSNYEQYF
>TRBV5-1|TRBJ2-7
CASSPGLAGDPYEQYF
>TRBV6-2/TRBV6-3|TRBJ2-5
CASSYFNLVELVETQYF
>TRBV6-6|TRBJ1-1
CASSYSTGSRAEAFF
>TRBV29-1|TRBJ2-5
CSVDSGGEETQYF
>TRBV7-2|TRBJ2-1
CASSSNWGLVVDEQFF
>TRBV7-9|TRBJ1-1
CASSLAWADTLEAFF
>TRBV7-9|TRBJ2-5
CASSLAGLRGLETQYF
>TRBV6-5|TRBJ2-7
CASRGEGGGEQYF
>TRBV2|TRBJ1-5
CASSQEGGSNQPQHF
>TRBV5-4|TRBJ2-5
CASSPGTSSGLETQYF
>TRBV7-2|TRBJ2-6
CASSLAGAASGTDHSGANVLTF
>TRBV7-2|TRBJ2-3
CASRGGSTDTQYF
>TRBV19|TRBJ1-5
CASSIASVGNQPQHF
>TRBV19|TRBJ2-1
CASNPGLAGGRGGQFF
>TRBV29-1|TRBJ2-5
CSVEGGRDTTQETQYF
>TRBV2|TRBJ2-1
CASSTGTSGGNEQFF
>TRBV9|TRBJ2-7
CASSRGGGLDEQYF
>TRBV6-1|TRBJ1-4
CASSEEERWGRVLTNEKLFF
>TRBV6-5|TRBJ2-1
CASSSRDRVYNEQFF
>TRBV6-4|TRBJ1-1
CASSLEEGTEAFF
>TRBV5-1|TRBJ2-3
CASTDGGASDTQYF
>TRBV19|TRBJ1-3
CASSPHQAGGNTIYF
>TRBV7-3|TRBJ2-1
CASSLIPGSAYNEQFF
>TRBV19|TRBJ1-6
CASTHQGANSPLHF
>TRBV5-4|TRBJ2-2
CASSVDSTGELFF